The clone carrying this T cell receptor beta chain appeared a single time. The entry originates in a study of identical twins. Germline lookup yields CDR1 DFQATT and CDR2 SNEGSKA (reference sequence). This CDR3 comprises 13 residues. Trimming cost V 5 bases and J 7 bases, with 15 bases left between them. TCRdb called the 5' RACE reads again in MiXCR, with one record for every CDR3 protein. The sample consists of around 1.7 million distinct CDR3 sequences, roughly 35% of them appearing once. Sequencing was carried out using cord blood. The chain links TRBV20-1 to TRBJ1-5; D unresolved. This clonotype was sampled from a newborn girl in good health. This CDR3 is CSAYSPAGQPQHF. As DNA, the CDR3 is TGCAGTGCTTATTCCCCCGCGGGGCAGCCCCAGCATTTT.